The TCR beta chain described here comes from a study of blood T cell repertoires in COVID-19. Across the whole study: Sites across the United States, Italy and Spain contributed samples from acute and convalescent COVID-19.

In the authors' workflow: Amplification with reference gene primers provided the estimates of nucleated cell counts. Sequencing was performed with immunoSEQ multiplex PCR; in TCRdb, only in-frame clones are kept and a portion is missing. V, J and clone size were drawn from that table, and D and trimming were deduced from the DNA. The data contain approximately 220,000 clones, 85% to 90% of them singletons. V shed 0 bases and J 6 bases; nucleotides not matched to a gene: 8. CDR3 length: 17 amino acids. Germline CDR1 LGHDT, CDR2 YNNKEL (reference sequence). The cohort comprised adults aged about 18 to 89 years residing in about 25 US areas. Participants were placed into cohorts based on the clinical history they reported.

The rearrangement joins TRBV3-1 (or the pseudogene TRBV3-2) to TRBJ2-1, with 10 bases identical to TRBD2. This clonotype was obtained from a woman aged 18-35 years in a cohort exposed to, infected with or recovered from COVID-19 (not recorded which). What was sequenced was PBMCs or T cells enriched from blood (not recorded which). Here the CDR3 DNA reads TGTGCCAGCAGCCAAGATCAAGCGGGGGGGGTGGTCAATGAGCAGTTCTTC. This encodes CASSQDQAGGVVNEQFF.